This TCR beta chain is drawn from a study of T cells after somatic rescue of genetic block. TCRdb keeps only in-frame clones here, not all; method: immunoSEQ multiplex PCR. The repertoire includes 80,000 to 90,000 clones, 70% to 90% of them detected once, and roughly 1.5% sits in the top ten. Germline CDR1 and CDR2: SGDLS and YYNGEE. V was cut by 0 bases and J by 1 base, with 15 bases left in between. The length of the CDR3 is 17 residues. The receptor was isolated from a woman aged 18-29 years. This chain connects TRBV9 to TRBJ2-3, with D possibly TRBD1 on 5 matching bases. The sequencing sample was made of peripheral blood mononuclear cells (PBMCs). The chain's CDR3 is CASSVGGRVDRTDTQYF. The CDR3, as DNA: TGTGCCAGCAGCGTAGGGGGCAGGGTGGACCGCACAGATACGCAGTATTTT.